This T cell receptor (beta chain) appears in the sequencing data of a study of identical twins. Trimming stripped 5 bases from V and 2 bases from J, with 10 bases between. This CDR3 spans 13 amino acids. A universal primer site was created by template switching, with the cDNA bearing unique molecular identifiers. Each CDR3 protein is one row after TCRdb ran MiXCR on the 5' RACE reads. The sample gives 200,000 to 250,000 distinct CDR3 sequences, 5.5% to 7.5% of which show up once; less than 15% is in the top ten. These data were also filed under a second study, of T cells expressing NK-cell markers. In that study: Eight donors were sequenced, seven testing HCMV-seropositive and one testing seronegative.

Sequenced sample: CD8+ T cells sorted from blood. The rearrangement uses TRBV12-3 or TRBV12-4 and TRBJ2-7; possible D gene TRBD2, 5 bases. The source is a woman under 30 in good health. CDR3 sequence reads: CASSPGMAYEQYF. CDR3 in DNA: TGTGCCAGCAGTCCCGGGATGGCCTACGAGCAGTACTTC.